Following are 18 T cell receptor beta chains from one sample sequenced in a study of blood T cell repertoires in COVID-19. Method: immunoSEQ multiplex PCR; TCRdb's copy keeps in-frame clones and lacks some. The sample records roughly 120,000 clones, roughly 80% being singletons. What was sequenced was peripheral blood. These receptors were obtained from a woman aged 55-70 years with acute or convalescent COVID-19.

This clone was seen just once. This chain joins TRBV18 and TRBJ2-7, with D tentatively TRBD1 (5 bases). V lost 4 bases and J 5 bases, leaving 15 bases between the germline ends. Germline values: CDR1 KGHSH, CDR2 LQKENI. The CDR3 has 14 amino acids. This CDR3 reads CASSQIVTGDEQYF. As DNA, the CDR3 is TGTGCCAGCTCACAAATTGTAACAGGAGACGAGCAGTACTTC.

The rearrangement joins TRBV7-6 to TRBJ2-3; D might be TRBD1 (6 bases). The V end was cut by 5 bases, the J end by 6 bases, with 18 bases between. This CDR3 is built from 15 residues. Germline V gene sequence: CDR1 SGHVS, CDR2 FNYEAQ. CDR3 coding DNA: TGTGCCAGCAGCCCCGACAGGAGCCGTGGGGATACGCAGTATTTT. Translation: CASSPDRSRGDTQYF.

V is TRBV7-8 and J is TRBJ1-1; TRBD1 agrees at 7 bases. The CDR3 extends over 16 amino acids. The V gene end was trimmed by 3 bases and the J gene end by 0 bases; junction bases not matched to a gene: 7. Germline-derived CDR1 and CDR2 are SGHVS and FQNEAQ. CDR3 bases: TGTGCCAGCAGCTTGACAGGGATTGTTGTGAACACTGAAGCTTTCTTT. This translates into CASSLTGIVVNTEAFF.

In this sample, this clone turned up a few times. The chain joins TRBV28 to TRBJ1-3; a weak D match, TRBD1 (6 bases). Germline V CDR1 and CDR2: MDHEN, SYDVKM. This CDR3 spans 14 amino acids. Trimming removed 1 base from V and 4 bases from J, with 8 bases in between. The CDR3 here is CASSLYREGNTIYF. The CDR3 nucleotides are TGTGCCAGCAGTTTATACAGGGAAGGAAACACCATATATTTT.

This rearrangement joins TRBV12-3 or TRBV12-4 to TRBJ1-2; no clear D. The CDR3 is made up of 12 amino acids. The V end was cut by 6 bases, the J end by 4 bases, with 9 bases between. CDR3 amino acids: CASSPSSYGYTF. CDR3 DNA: TGTGCCAGCAGCCCCTCGTCCTATGGCTACACCTTC.

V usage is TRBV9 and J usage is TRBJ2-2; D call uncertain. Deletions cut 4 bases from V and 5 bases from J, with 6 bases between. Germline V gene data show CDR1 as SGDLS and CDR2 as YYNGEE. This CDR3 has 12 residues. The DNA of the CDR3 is TGTGCCAGCAGCCTACGGACCGGGGAGCTGTTTTTT. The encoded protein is CASSLRTGELFF. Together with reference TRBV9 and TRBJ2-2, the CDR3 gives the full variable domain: DSGVTQTPKHLITATGQRVTLRCSPRSGDLSVYWYQQSLDQGLQFLIQYYNGEERAKGNILERFSAQQFPDLHSELNLSSLELGDSALYFCASSLRTGELFFGEGSRLTVL.

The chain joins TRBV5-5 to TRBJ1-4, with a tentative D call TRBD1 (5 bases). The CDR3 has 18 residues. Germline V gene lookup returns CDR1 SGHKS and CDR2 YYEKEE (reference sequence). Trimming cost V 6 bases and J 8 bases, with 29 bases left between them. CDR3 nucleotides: TGTGCCAGCACCCCTCGCGGGACCTTACAAACCGGGAGAGAAAAACTGTTTTTT. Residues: CASTPRGTLQTGREKLFF.

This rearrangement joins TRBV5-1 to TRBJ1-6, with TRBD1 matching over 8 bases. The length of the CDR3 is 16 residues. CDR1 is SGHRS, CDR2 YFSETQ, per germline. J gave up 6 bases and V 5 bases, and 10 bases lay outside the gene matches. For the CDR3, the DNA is TGCGCCAGCAGTTGGGACGAGGACAGGGTTAATTCACCCCTCCACTTT. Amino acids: CASSWDEDRVNSPLHF.

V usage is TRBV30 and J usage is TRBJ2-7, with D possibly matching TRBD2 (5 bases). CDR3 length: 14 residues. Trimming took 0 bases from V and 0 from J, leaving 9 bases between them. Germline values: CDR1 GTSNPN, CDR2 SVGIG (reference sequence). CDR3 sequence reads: CAWSVGDSSYEQYF. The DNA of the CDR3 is TGTGCCTGGAGTGTCGGGGATAGCTCCTACGAGCAGTACTTC.

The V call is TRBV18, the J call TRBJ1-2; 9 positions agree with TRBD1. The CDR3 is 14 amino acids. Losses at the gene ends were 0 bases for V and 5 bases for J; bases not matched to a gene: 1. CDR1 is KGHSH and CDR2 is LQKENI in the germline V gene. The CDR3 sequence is CASSPPGTGYGYTF. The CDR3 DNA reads TGTGCCAGCTCACCACCCGGGACAGGGTATGGCTACACCTTC.

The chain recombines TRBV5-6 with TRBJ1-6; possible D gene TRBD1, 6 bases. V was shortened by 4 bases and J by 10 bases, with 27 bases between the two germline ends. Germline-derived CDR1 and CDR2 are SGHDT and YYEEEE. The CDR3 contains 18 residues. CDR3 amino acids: CASSPPGRGLGLRSPLHF. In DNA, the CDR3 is TGTGCCAGCAGCCCACCGGGCAGGGGCCTCGGGTTGAGATCACCCCTCCACTTT. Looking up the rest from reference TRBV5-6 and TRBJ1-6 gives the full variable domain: DAGVTQSPTHLIKTRGQQVTLRCSPKSGHDTVSWYQQALGQGPQFIFQYYEEEERQRGNFPDRFSGHQFPNYSSELNVNALLLGDSALYLCASSPPGRGLGLRSPLHFGNGTRLTVT.

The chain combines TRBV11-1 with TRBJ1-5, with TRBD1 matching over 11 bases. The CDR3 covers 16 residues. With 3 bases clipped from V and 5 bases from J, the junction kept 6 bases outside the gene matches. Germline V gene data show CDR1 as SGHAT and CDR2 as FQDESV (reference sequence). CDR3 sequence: CASSFRDRGVDQPQHF. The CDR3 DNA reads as TGTGCCAGCAGCTTTAGGGACAGGGGGGTTGATCAGCCCCAGCATTTT.

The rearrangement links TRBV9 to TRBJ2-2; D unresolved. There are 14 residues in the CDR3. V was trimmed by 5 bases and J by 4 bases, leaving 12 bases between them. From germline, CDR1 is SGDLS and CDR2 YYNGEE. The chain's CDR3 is CASSRRWATGELFF. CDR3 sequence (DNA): TGTGCCAGCAGTCGTAGATGGGCCACCGGGGAGCTGTTTTTT. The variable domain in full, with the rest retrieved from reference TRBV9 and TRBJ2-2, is DSGVTQTPKHLITATGQRVTLRCSPRSGDLSVYWYQQSLDQGLQFLIQYYNGEERAKGNILERFSAQQFPDLHSELNLSSLELGDSALYFCASSRRWATGELFFGEGSRLTVL.

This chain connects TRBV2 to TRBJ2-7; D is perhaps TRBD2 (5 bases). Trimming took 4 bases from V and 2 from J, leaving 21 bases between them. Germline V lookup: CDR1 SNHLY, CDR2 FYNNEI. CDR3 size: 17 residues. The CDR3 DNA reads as TGTGCCAGCAGTGGTCCCGTGAGGGCTACTGTGGCCTACGAGCAGTACTTC. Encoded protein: CASSGPVRATVAYEQYF.

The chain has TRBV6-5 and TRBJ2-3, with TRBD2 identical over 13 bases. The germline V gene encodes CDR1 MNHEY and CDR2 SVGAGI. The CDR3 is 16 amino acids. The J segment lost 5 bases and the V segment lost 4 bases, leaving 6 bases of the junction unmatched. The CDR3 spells CASSLLAGGLGDTQYF. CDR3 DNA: TGTGCCAGCAGTTTACTAGCGGGGGGGCTAGGAGATACGCAGTATTTT.

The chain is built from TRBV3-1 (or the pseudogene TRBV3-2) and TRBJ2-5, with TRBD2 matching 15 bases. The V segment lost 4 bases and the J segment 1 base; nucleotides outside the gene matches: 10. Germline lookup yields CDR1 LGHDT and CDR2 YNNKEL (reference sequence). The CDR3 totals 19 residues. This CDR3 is CASSRGLAGGRMTQETQYF. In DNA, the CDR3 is TGTGCCAGCAGCCGGGGACTAGCGGGGGGCCGGATGACCCAAGAGACCCAGTACTTC.

CDR3 bases: TGCGCCAGCAGCTTGGCCAATGCAGGGGGAACAGATACGCAGTATTTT. Protein: CASSLANAGGTDTQYF. The chain has TRBV5-1 and TRBJ2-3; 7 bases are a match to TRBD1. Germline V CDR1 and CDR2: SGHRS, YFSETQ. The CDR3 consists of 16 residues. Trimming removed 0 bases from V and 3 bases from J; junction bases left unmatched: 7.

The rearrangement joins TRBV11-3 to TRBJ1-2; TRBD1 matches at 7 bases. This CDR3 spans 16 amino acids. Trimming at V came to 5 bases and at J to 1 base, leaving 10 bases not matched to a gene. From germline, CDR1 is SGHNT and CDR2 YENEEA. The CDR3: CASSPGRTGFNYGYTF. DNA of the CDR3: TGTGCCAGCAGCCCAGGGAGGACAGGCTTTAACTATGGCTACACCTTC.